This T cell receptor beta chain was sequenced during a study of shared clonotypes between healthy human individuals. Whole-study context: Three plates were used per donor for CD4 naive, three for CD4 memory, two for CD8 naive and one for CD8 memory. General study points: Generation probabilities of non-shared clonotypes were lower (relative to those shared by all four donors). Sorted-subset sequencing, rarefaction showed, was incomplete despite large depth.

Of note for this clone: Its antigen is as yet unknown.

Per the authors' pipeline: For the immunoSEQ data, sequences were junction-only without quality scores, so filtering differed. TCRdb keeps only in-frame clones here, not all; method: immunoSEQ multiplex PCR. V, J and clone size are taken as reported in that table, and D and trimming were inferred from the DNA itself. The repertoire holds about 2.1 million clones, with about 93% as singletons. The V gene lost 3 bases and the J gene lost 0 bases, with 12 bases spanning the gap. CDR1 and CDR2 from the germline V gene are SQVTM and ANQGSEA. The CDR3 has 16 residues. CD45RO negativity and positive selection for CCR7 defined naive CD8 cells, a population that excluded terminally differentiated effector memory CD45RA+ cells.

The chain has TRBV29-1 and TRBJ2-6; weak D call: TRBD1 (6 bases). Sequencing was performed on naive CD8+ T cells from PBMCs. The TCR comes from a man in his late teens or twenties in good health. Some clones in this sample may be carry-over from other donors' samples. The CDR3 reads CSVETGSSSGANVLTF. The DNA for the CDR3 is TGCAGCGTTGAGACAGGATCCAGCTCTGGGGCCAACGTCCTGACTTTC.